These 23 T cell receptor beta chains originate from one sample sequenced in a study of blood T cells in healthy people across ages. A second about 6 to 12 cycle PCR used barcoded and J-beta primers. From the 5' RACE reads, TCRdb called clonotypes with MiXCR, one entry per CDR3 protein. Of fewer than 2 million distinct CDR3 sequences listed, about 39% are singletons. Sequences were obtained from blood. These receptors all stem from a human donor in good health.

About this clonotype itself: A read error may account for a junction end that differs from germline. The chain couples TRBV7-7 to TRBJ2-1, with D possibly being TRBD1 (6 bases). CDR1 is SSHAT, CDR2 FNYEAQ, per germline (reference sequence). The CDR3 sequence is 13 residues long. This CDR3 is CASSRGYDNEQFF. CDR3 nucleotides: TGTGCTAGCAGCAGGGGTTACGACAATGAGCAGTTCTTC.

This chain uses TRBV7-2 with TRBJ2-1; 12 nucleotides agree with TRBD1. Germline lookup yields CDR1 SGHTA and CDR2 FQGNSA. The length of the CDR3 is 16 residues. The V and J ends lost 1 base and 9 bases, in that order; junction bases with no gene match: 7. The CDR3 is CASSLGGTGGRGEQFF. DNA of the CDR3: TGTGCCAGCAGCTTAGGCGGGACAGGGGGCAGGGGTGAGCAGTTCTTC.

The chain links TRBV4-3 to TRBJ1-4, with 9 bases fitting TRBD1. Germline values: CDR1 LGHNA, CDR2 YSLEER. Unmatched junction bases numbered 4, after V lost 4 bases and J lost 4 bases. The length of the CDR3 is 15 residues. The CDR3 DNA reads as TGCGCCAGCAGCCGTCGGACAGGGGATAATGAAAAACTGTTTTTT. It yields the protein CASSRRTGDNEKLFF.

In this sample, this clonotype turned up a few times. This chain connects TRBV7-9 to TRBJ2-5; weak D call: TRBD2 (5 bases). The J call may not be correct, given that the DNA end is closer to TRBJ2-1. This CDR3 has 14 amino acids. Germline assignment: CDR1 SEHNR and CDR2 FQNEAQ (reference sequence). The CDR3 DNA follows: TGTGCCAGCAGCTCTCCGGGATTTCAAGAGACCCAGTTCTTC. Translating it yields CASSSPGFQETQFF.

This clonotype has just a few counts. The V and J genes are TRBV15 and TRBJ1-5, with no clear D. V shed 1 base and J shed 0 bases, with 13 bases lying between them. Germline CDR1 and CDR2: LNHNV and YYDKDF (reference sequence). The CDR3 runs 17 residues. CDR3 loop: CATSRAKVIYSNQPQHF. The CDR3 region has the DNA TGTGCCACCAGCAGAGCGAAGGTCATCTATAGCAATCAGCCCCAGCATTTT.

The chain couples TRBV12-3 or TRBV12-4 to TRBJ2-3; unclear D gene. V lost 6 bases to trimming and J lost 4 bases, with 14 bases between them. The length of the CDR3 is 14 residues. The CDR3 is CASRPLVGADTQYF. The CDR3 DNA sequence: TGTGCCAGCAGACCCCTAGTTGGGGCAGATACGCAGTATTTT.

Of note for this clonotype: Its ends do not fully match the called genes, so a read error is possible. J is TRBJ2-1 and V is TRBV6-1; D is ambiguous. This CDR3 has 13 residues. The germline gives CDR1 MNHNS, CDR2 SASEGT. The CDR3 spells CASSDSLYNVQFF. CDR3 in DNA: TGTGCCAGCAGTGACAGCCTCTACAATGTGCAGTTCTTC.

V is TRBV29-1 and J is TRBJ2-5; possibly TRBD1 for D (5 bases). Germline V gives CDR1 SQVTM, CDR2 ANQGSEA. The CDR3 loop spans 14 amino acids. V lost 3 bases, J lost 5 bases, and 16 bases lay in between. CDR3 amino acids: CSVDPQGRRETQYF. DNA for the CDR3: TGCAGCGTTGATCCTCAGGGCCGCCGGGAGACCCAGTACTTC. Full variable domain (missing parts from reference TRBV29-1 and TRBJ2-5): SAVISQKPSRDICQRGTSLTIQCQVDSQVTMMFWYRQQPGQSLTLIATANQGSEATYESGFVIDKFPISRPNLTFSTLTVSNMSPEDSSIYLCSVDPQGRRETQYFGPGTRLLVL.

The chain combines TRBV2 with TRBJ2-1; maybe TRBD2 (6 bases). The CDR3 has 13 residues. V was trimmed by 6 bases and J by 9 bases, leaving 15 bases between them. The germline V gene has CDR1 SNHLY and CDR2 FYNNEI. CDR3 sequence: CASRGDWVGEQFF. The CDR3 region has the DNA TGTGCCAGCAGGGGGGACTGGGTAGGTGAGCAGTTCTTC. Using reference TRBV2 and TRBJ2-1 for the parts outside the CDR3, the full variable domain is EPEVTQTPSHQVTQMGQEVILRCVPISNHLYFYWYRQILGQKVEFLVSFYNNEISEKSEIFDDQFSVERPDGSNFTLKIRSTKLEDSAMYFCASRGDWVGEQFFGPGTRLTVL.

The table lists this clonotype with a count of one. In DNA, the CDR3 is TGCAGTGCTGCTAGGACAGGGCAATACAACCACGAGCAGTACTTC. This translates into CSAARTGQYNHEQYF. J is TRBJ2-7 and V is TRBV20-1, with 8 bases matching TRBD1. V lost 5 bases and J lost 5; bases outside the gene matches: 14. Germline V gene lookup returns CDR1 DFQATT and CDR2 SNEGSKA (reference sequence). The CDR3 contains 15 residues.

The chain combines TRBV7-8 with TRBJ2-1; 7 nucleotides match TRBD1. Germline assignment: CDR1 SGHVS and CDR2 FQNEAQ. The CDR3 consists of 14 residues. The V and J ends lost 7 bases and 0 bases, in that order; junction bases with no gene match: 3. CDR3 sequence: CASIGTVSYNEQFF. The CDR3 DNA sequence: TGTGCCAGCATCGGGACAGTCTCCTACAATGAGCAGTTCTTC.

The rearrangement uses TRBV5-6 and TRBJ2-7; possibly TRBD1 for D (6 bases). Trimming stripped 5 bases from V and 3 bases from J, with 15 bases between. Germline V gene lookup returns CDR1 SGHDT and CDR2 YYEEEE. The length of the CDR3 is 14 residues. This CDR3 reads CASRSMDRIYEQYF. In nucleotides, the CDR3 is TGTGCCAGCAGATCTATGGACAGAATCTACGAGCAGTACTTC.

V gene TRBV7-2 combines with J gene TRBJ2-1; the D is unclear. The CDR3 has 11 amino acids. Germline CDR1 SGHTA, CDR2 FQGNSA. V lost 3 bases to trimming and J lost 10 bases, with 7 bases between them. The CDR3 region is CASSLGMEQFF. The CDR3 DNA reads TGTGCCAGCAGCTTGGGCATGGAGCAGTTCTTC.

With respect to this clonotype: Germline is not matched at one junction end, which may reflect a read error. The chain uses TRBV24-1 and TRBJ2-1; D may be TRBD1 (6 bases). The CDR3 covers 16 residues. Germline V gene data show CDR1 as KGHDR and CDR2 as SFDVKD. DNA of the CDR3: TGTGCCACCGGTGAAGGACTGGGGGCAAAGTGGAATGAGCAGTTCTTC. This sequence encodes CATGEGLGAKWNEQFF.

This chain uses TRBV2 with TRBJ2-3; TRBD1 matches at 8 bases. Unmatched junction bases numbered 3, after V lost 10 bases and J lost 3 bases. The CDR3 length is 12 residues. In germline, CDR1 is SNHLY, CDR2 FYNNEI. The CDR3 nucleotides read TGTGCCACCGACAGGGGTACAGATACGCAGTATTTT. As protein: CATDRGTDTQYF.

The chain is built from TRBV13 and TRBJ2-1; D is ambiguous. The ends were cut back, 0 bases at V and 9 bases at J, with 9 bases in the middle. Germline loops: CDR1 PRHDT, CDR2 FYEKMQ (reference sequence). This CDR3 is 13 amino acids long. CDR3 in DNA: TGTGCCAGCAGCTTAGGGACGCGGAGTGAGCAGTTCTTC. Its translation: CASSLGTRSEQFF.

This clonotype was observed a few times. The chain couples TRBV7-9 to TRBJ1-2; TRBD1 might be the D (6 bases). Per the germline V gene, CDR1 is SEHNR and CDR2 is FQNEAQ (reference sequence). There are 14 residues in the CDR3. V was shortened by 5 bases and J by 10 bases, with 20 bases between the two germline ends. The CDR3 bases are TGTGCCAGCAGCCCGGGCGGGACATCCTTTGACTACACCTTC. It translates to CASSPGGTSFDYTF.

This clonotype has more than one count but fewer than ten. The gene calls are TRBV9 and TRBJ2-1; D possibly corresponds to TRBD2 (6 bases). CDR1 is SGDLS, CDR2 YYNGEE, per germline. This CDR3 is 17 amino acids long. V lost 0 bases and J 4 bases, leaving 17 bases between the germline ends. The CDR3 is CASSVGAGYALYNEQFF. DNA of the CDR3: TGTGCCAGCAGCGTAGGAGCGGGCTATGCCCTATACAATGAGCAGTTCTTC.

The chain links TRBV2 to TRBJ1-1, with 9 bases lining up with TRBD1. This CDR3 is 15 amino acids long. Germline lookup yields CDR1 SNHLY and CDR2 FYNNEI. The V gene end was trimmed by 5 bases and the J gene end by 4 bases; junction bases not matched to a gene: 8. CDR3 coding DNA: TGTGCCAGCAGTCAGCGGGACAGGGCTATCACTGAAGCTTTCTTT. Amino acid sequence: CASSQRDRAITEAFF.

The gene calls are TRBV20-1 and TRBJ1-2, with D perhaps TRBD1 (5 bases). Per the germline V gene, CDR1 is DFQATT and CDR2 is SNEGSKA (reference sequence). V dropped 2 bases and J dropped 4 bases, with 8 bases sitting between them. CDR3 size: 12 residues. CDR3 nucleotide sequence: TGCAGTGCTAGAACAAGGGGCTATGGCTACACCTTC. Translation gives CSARTRGYGYTF.

The chain couples TRBV28 to TRBJ2-2, with 10 bases that match TRBD2. Germline loops: CDR1 MDHEN, CDR2 SYDVKM. This CDR3 region has 14 residues. V dropped 4 bases and J dropped 9; count of bases not matched to a gene: 5. The CDR3 spells CASSSPSGGRELFF. CDR3 coding DNA: TGTGCCAGCAGTTCGCCTAGCGGGGGTAGGGAGCTGTTTTTT.

The chain joins TRBV6-2 or TRBV6-3 to TRBJ2-1, with D uncertain. Germline CDR1 reads MNHEY; CDR2 reads SVGEGT. The CDR3 runs to 12 residues. The V and J ends lost 0 bases and 9 bases respectively, with 6 bases between them. This chain's CDR3 is CASSYSSLEQFF. Written as DNA, the CDR3 is TGTGCCAGCAGTTACTCGTCGCTTGAGCAGTTCTTC.

The chain is built from TRBV10-3 and TRBJ1-5; the D is unclear. V gave up 7 bases and J gave up 4 bases, with 8 bases separating them. Germline values: CDR1 ENHRY, CDR2 SYGVKD. This CDR3 has 12 amino acids. The CDR3 DNA is TGTGCCATCAACGCAGAAAATCAGCCCCAGCATTTT. Encoded protein: CAINAENQPQHF.